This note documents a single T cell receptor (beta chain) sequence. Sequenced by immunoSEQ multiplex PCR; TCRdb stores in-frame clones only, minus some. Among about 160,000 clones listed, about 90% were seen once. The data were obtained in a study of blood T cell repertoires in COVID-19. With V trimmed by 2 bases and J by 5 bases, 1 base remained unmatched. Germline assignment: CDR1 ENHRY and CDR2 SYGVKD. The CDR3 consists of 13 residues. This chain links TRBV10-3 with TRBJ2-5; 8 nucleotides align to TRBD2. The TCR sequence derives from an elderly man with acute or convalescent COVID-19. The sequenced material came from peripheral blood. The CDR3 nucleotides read TGTGCCATCAGTGAGCGGGAGGGGGAGACCCAGTACTTC. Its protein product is CAISEREGETQYF.